A single sample is the source of the 28 T cell receptor beta chains below, sequenced in a study of T-cell memory formation after mild COVID-19. TCRdb ran MiXCR on the 5' RACE reads and lists one entry per CDR3 protein. Of over 450,000 distinct CDR3 sequences listed, roughly 20% are singletons. Input material: PBMCs or a T cell subset sorted from them (not recorded which). Receptor source: an adult woman who had mild COVID-19 (a few samples of this study predate the infection). Cell type and time point are not known.

This clonotype occurred a few times. The chain joins TRBV7-6 to TRBJ1-1; TRBD1 matches at 7 bases. The germline CDR1 and CDR2 sequences are SGHVS and FNYEAQ. Trimming at V came to 5 bases and at J to 5 bases, leaving 11 bases not matched to a gene. CDR3 length equals 15 residues. The CDR3 DNA reads as TGTGCCAGCAGCCCAGCCCGGACAGGCTTTACTGAAGCTTTCTTT. It is translated as CASSPARTGFTEAFF. Looking up the rest from reference TRBV7-6 and TRBJ1-1 gives the full variable domain: GAGVSQSPRYKVTKRGQDVALRCDPISGHVSLYWYRQALGQGPEFLTYFNYEAQQDKSGLPNDRFSAERPEGSISTLTIQRTEQRDSAMYRCASSPARTGFTEAFFGQGTRLTVV.

This sequence joins TRBV27 and TRBJ2-7; D might be TRBD2 (6 bases). The CDR3 is 14 amino acids. Germline values: CDR1 MNHEY, CDR2 SMNVEV (reference sequence). The V end lost 5 bases, the J end lost 2 bases, and 13 bases lay between the germline ends. CDR3 sequence: CASSTGLRAYEQYF. The CDR3 DNA follows: TGTGCCAGCAGTACGGGACTTCGAGCCTACGAGCAGTACTTC.

This chain joins TRBV3-1 and TRBJ1-1; D remains ambiguous. Trimming pared 1 base from V and 0 bases from J, leaving 15 bases between. Germline-derived CDR1 and CDR2 are LGHDT and YNNKEL (reference sequence). The CDR3 is made up of 17 amino acids. CDR3: CASSQGLLQLMNTEAFF. The CDR3 DNA reads as TGTGCCAGCAGCCAAGGATTGTTACAGCTTATGAACACTGAAGCTTTCTTT.

J is TRBJ2-2 and V is TRBV12-3 or TRBV12-4; TRBD1 is a possible D gene (6 bases). The CDR3 loop spans 15 amino acids. With 6 bases removed from V and 7 bases from J, the gap between germline ends came to 18 bases. In DNA form, the CDR3 reads TGTGCCAGCAGGCGATCTAGGGGGTTTGGCGGGGAGCTGTTTTTT. Translated: CASRRSRGFGGELFF.

This clonotype has only a few counts. V is TRBV7-2 and J is TRBJ1-2; 7 bases line up with TRBD1. Germline CDR1 SGHTA, CDR2 FQGNSA. The CDR3 runs 17 residues. Trimming cost V 2 bases and J 3 bases; bases outside gene matches: 12. DNA of the CDR3: TGTGCCAGCAGCTTATCTCCCACGACAGGGTGGCACTATGGCTACACCTTC. Its translation is CASSLSPTTGWHYGYTF.

Only a few counts were recorded for this clonotype. The chain couples TRBV7-6 to TRBJ1-6, with TRBD1 matching 10 bases. V was pared by 6 bases and J by 0 bases, with 11 bases of the junction left unmatched. CDR1 is SGHVS, CDR2 FNYEAQ, per germline. The length of the CDR3 is 19 residues. CDR3 DNA: TGTGCCAGCAGTTGGGGGGGACAGGGGCCAGACTCCTATAATTCACCCCTCCACTTT. It specifies CASSWGGQGPDSYNSPLHF.

The chain uses TRBV30 and TRBJ2-1, with D perhaps TRBD2 (6 bases). The CDR3 spans 15 residues. Looked up from germline, CDR1 is GTSNPN and CDR2 is SVGIG (reference sequence). V lost 0 bases and J lost 8, with 17 bases in between. As DNA, the CDR3 is TGTGCCTGGAGTGTATTGTACGGGGGACGGGATGAGCAGTTCTTC. This encodes CAWSVLYGGRDEQFF. Full variable domain (missing parts from reference TRBV30 and TRBJ2-1): SQTIHQWPATLVQPVGSPLSLECTVEGTSNPNLYWYRQAAGRGLQLLFYSVGIGQISSEVPQNLSASRPQDRQFILSSKKLLLSDSGFYLCAWSVLYGGRDEQFFGPGTRLTVL.

This clonotype has a handful of counts. The CDR3 DNA sequence: TGCAGTGCACCGATGAGTGGGGAAGAGACCCAGTACTTC. Its protein is CSAPMSGEETQYF. This chain connects TRBV20-1 to TRBJ2-5; D is uncertain. V lost 6 bases, J lost 3 bases, and 14 bases lay in between. Germline-derived CDR1 and CDR2 are DFQATT and SNEGSKA (reference sequence). The CDR3 is 13 residues long.

This clonotype was detected only a few times. As DNA, the CDR3 is TGTGCCAGCAGCCACAGGTCAGGGGAGCTGTTTTTT. Translated: CASSHRSGELFF. This chain uses TRBV5-5 with TRBJ2-2; D may be TRBD1 (5 bases). The germline V gene encodes CDR1 SGHKS and CDR2 YYEKEE (reference sequence). There are 12 residues in the CDR3. V lost 4 bases to trimming and J lost 8 bases, with 9 bases between them. The full variable domain, completed using reference TRBV5-5 and TRBJ2-2, is DAGVTQSPTHLIKTRGQQVTLRCSPISGHKSVSWYQQVLGQGPQFIFQYYEKEERGRGNFPDRFSARQFPNYSSELNVNALLLGDSALYLCASSHRSGELFFGEGSRLTVL.

The gene calls are TRBV9 and TRBJ2-7; D not certain. Trimming stripped 0 bases from V and 3 bases from J, with 4 bases between. Per the germline V gene, CDR1 is SGDLS and CDR2 is YYNGEE. This CDR3 comprises 12 residues. The CDR3 loop is CASSVEGYEQYF. In nucleotides, the CDR3 is TGTGCCAGCAGCGTAGAAGGCTACGAGCAGTACTTC.

This clonotype has just a few counts. The chain has TRBV24-1 and TRBJ2-1; D gene uncertain. This CDR3 is built from 13 residues. V was shortened by 0 bases and J by 9 bases, with 8 bases between the two germline ends. Germline V CDR1 and CDR2: KGHDR, SFDVKD. The CDR3 reads CATSDLRRGEQFF. The CDR3 DNA reads as TGTGCCACCAGTGATTTGAGGAGAGGTGAGCAGTTCTTC.

This clonotype was observed many times. The chain joins TRBV3-1 to TRBJ1-2; D might be TRBD1 (6 bases). CDR1 is LGHDT and CDR2 is YNNKEL in the germline V gene (reference sequence). V was pared by 1 base and J by 0 bases, with 6 bases between. This CDR3 contains 14 residues. This CDR3 is CASSQGTANYGYTF. In DNA form, the CDR3 reads TGTGCCAGCAGCCAAGGGACAGCTAACTATGGCTACACCTTC.

This chain uses TRBV5-6 with TRBJ2-7; D is possibly TRBD1 (7 bases). The CDR3 totals 16 residues. V was pared by 4 bases and J by 3 bases, with 20 bases between. Germline V gives CDR1 SGHDT, CDR2 YYEEEE. CDR3 region: CASSPAGGTLNYEQYF. The CDR3 bases are TGTGCCAGCAGCCCCGCAGGGGGGACGCTAAACTACGAGCAGTACTTC.

This clonotype was recorded at least ten times. This rearrangement joins TRBV7-2 to TRBJ2-5; no definite D call. Per germline, CDR1 SGHTA and CDR2 FQGNSA. V was trimmed by 1 base and J by 3 bases, leaving 9 bases between them. The CDR3 is 14 amino acids. The CDR3 region has the DNA TGTGCCAGCAGCTTAGAACGGGTAAAAGAGACCCAGTACTTC. It is translated as CASSLERVKETQYF.

This clonotype was counted a few times. The gene calls are TRBV24-1 and TRBJ1-2; D gene ambiguous. Looked up from germline, CDR1 is KGHDR and CDR2 is SFDVKD. CDR3 length: 13 residues. Trimming removed 0 bases from V and 4 bases from J, with 5 bases in between. In nucleotides, the CDR3 is TGTGCCACCAGTGATTTGAACTCCTATGGCTACACCTTC. Its translation: CATSDLNSYGYTF.

This clonotype showed up just a few times. The chain joins TRBV12-3 or TRBV12-4 to TRBJ2-6; TRBD1 is a possible D gene (7 bases). This CDR3 has 13 amino acids. The CDR3 sequence: CVEGARGANVLTF. In nucleotides, the CDR3 is TGTGTGGAGGGGGCGCGAGGGGCCAACGTCCTGACTTTC.

CDR3 region: CASSYRSGQGYTGELFF. In nucleotides, the CDR3 is TGTGCCAGCAGTTACCGTTCGGGACAGGGTTACACCGGGGAGCTGTTTTTT. V and J are TRBV6-5 and TRBJ2-2; 9 positions match TRBD1. V shed 2 bases, J shed 3 bases, and the junction held 7 bases outside the gene matches. CDR3 length equals 17 residues. The germline gives CDR1 MNHEY, CDR2 SVGAGI.

The chain uses TRBV5-1 and TRBJ1-3; D gene unclear. Germline V CDR1 and CDR2: SGHRS, YFSETQ. The V end lost 1 base, the J end lost 2 bases, and 10 bases lay between the germline ends. This CDR3 region has 15 residues. CDR3 sequence (DNA): TGCGCCAGCAGCTTGTCAGGTTTCGCTGGAAACACCATATATTTT. Its translation is CASSLSGFAGNTIYF.

J is TRBJ1-1 and V is TRBV27; D is undetermined. The CDR3 length is 14 residues. V shed 3 bases and J shed 8 bases, with 16 bases lying between them. Per the germline V gene, CDR1 is MNHEY and CDR2 is SMNVEV (reference sequence). CDR3 sequence: CASSLGSGLNEAFF. CDR3 nucleotide sequence: TGTGCCAGCAGTTTGGGCAGTGGGCTGAACGAAGCTTTCTTT.

DNA for the CDR3: TGCGCCAGCAGCTTGGACAGGGGCCTGGATACGCAGTATTTT. Protein: CASSLDRGLDTQYF. The chain links TRBV5-1 to TRBJ2-3; 7 bases agree with TRBD1. The ends lost 0 bases at V and 6 bases at J; junction bases unmatched: 4. CDR3 length: 14 amino acids. Germline V gene data show CDR1 as SGHRS and CDR2 as YFSETQ.

The chain couples TRBV19 to TRBJ2-1, with 10 positions matching TRBD1. J was trimmed by 7 bases and V by 6 bases; bases with no gene match: 9. Looked up from germline, CDR1 is LNHDA and CDR2 is SQIVND (reference sequence). The CDR3 extends over 15 amino acids. DNA for the CDR3: TGTGCCAGTAGCCCGACAGGGGGCGGAATGAATGAGCAGTTCTTC. It translates to CASSPTGGGMNEQFF.

In its sample, this clonotype was seen a few times. The rearrangement uses TRBV7-9 and TRBJ2-7; 14 nucleotides agree with TRBD2. The CDR3 is 18 residues long. Germline CDR1 is SEHNR and CDR2 is FQNEAQ (reference sequence). V lost 5 bases to trimming and J lost 4 bases; unmatched junction nucleotides: 13. The CDR3 bases are TGTGCCAGCAGCCCATACGGGACTAGCGGGAGACTCCTATACGAGCAGTACTTC. Amino acid sequence: CASSPYGTSGRLLYEQYF.

This sequence joins TRBV29-1 and TRBJ2-3; the match to TRBD2 covers 8 bases. J lost 2 bases, V lost 3 bases, and 7 bases had no gene match. CDR3 length equals 15 residues. CDR1 is SQVTM, CDR2 ANQGSEA, per germline. CDR3 sequence: CSVEASGGPTDTQYF. CDR3 DNA: TGCAGCGTTGAGGCCAGCGGGGGACCCACAGATACGCAGTATTTT.

This clonotype was recorded at least ten times. CDR3: CASRSGTGGTGELFF. CDR3 bases: TGTGCCAGCAGGTCCGGGACAGGGGGCACCGGGGAGCTGTTTTTT. The rearrangement links TRBV12-3 or TRBV12-4 to TRBJ2-2, with 11 bases lining up with TRBD1. V shed 6 bases, J shed 4 bases, and the junction held 4 bases outside the gene matches. The CDR3 totals 15 residues.

A few counts support this clonotype. J is TRBJ2-7 and V is TRBV12-3 or TRBV12-4; D possibly matches TRBD1 or TRBD2 (5 bases each). V lost 1 base and J 3 bases, leaving 10 bases between the germline ends. The CDR3 is 14 residues long. Here the CDR3 DNA reads TGTGCCAGCAGTTTAGTGGGGGACCACTACGAGCAGTACTTC. This codes for CASSLVGDHYEQYF.

The table lists this clonotype with a few counts. The rearrangement links TRBV5-1 to TRBJ2-2; D gene uncertain. The CDR3 runs 11 residues. CDR1 and CDR2 (germline): SGHRS, YFSETQ. V lost 3 bases and J lost 10, with 7 bases in between. The CDR3 DNA follows: TGCGCCAGCAGCTCAAACATGGAGCTGTTTTTT. Its translation is CASSSNMELFF. The full variable domain, with the rest looked up from reference TRBV5-1 and TRBJ2-2, is KAGVTQTPRYLIKTRGQQVTLSCSPISGHRSVSWYQQTPGQGLQFLFEYFSETQRNKGNFPGRFSGRQFSNSRSEMNVSTLELGDSALYLCASSSNMELFFGEGSRLTVL.

At least ten counts were recorded for this clonotype. V gene TRBV5-1 combines with J gene TRBJ2-7, with unresolved D. The germline V gene encodes CDR1 SGHRS and CDR2 YFSETQ. This CDR3 contains 13 residues. V was trimmed by 0 bases and J by 6 bases, leaving 10 bases between them. CDR3 amino acids: CASSLAGYFEQYF. The CDR3 nucleotides read TGCGCCAGCAGCTTGGCCGGGTATTTCGAGCAGTACTTC.

This clonotype was recorded a few times. V is TRBV7-2 and J is TRBJ1-2; D perhaps matches TRBD1 (5 bases). The CDR3 totals 13 residues. Looked up from germline, CDR1 is SGHTA and CDR2 is FQGNSA. V lost 7 bases and J lost 2, with 11 bases in between. CDR3 sequence reads: CASTWGRNYGYTF. The CDR3 coding sequence is TGTGCCAGCACCTGGGGCCGAAACTATGGCTACACCTTC.